This T cell receptor (beta chain) comes out of a study of spatial heterogeneity in lung cancer. Looking at the study overall: Detection of beta-chain sequences consistently exceeded that of alpha-chain sequences. Each unique TCR and UMI combination was seen more than ten times on average in raw reads.

The V end lost 9 bases, the J end lost 3 bases, and 14 bases lay between the germline ends. The CDR3 spans 13 residues. Germline assignment: CDR1 SGHKS and CDR2 YYEKEE (reference sequence). Time point noted: sample taken at primary tumor resection. Whole RNA, isolated from tumor, nontumor lung or frozen PBMC, was sequenced without prior sorting. Samples were donated by 72 untreated early-stage non-small cell lung cancer patients. Unique molecular identifiers tagged every individual TCR cDNA molecule. In TCRdb, the 5' RACE reads were re-called with MiXCR into one record per CDR3 protein. The data contain some 100,000 distinct CDR3 sequences, about 12% of them singletons.

The TCR sequence derives from a male donor with early-stage non-small cell lung cancer. The rearrangement uses TRBV5-5 and TRBJ2-3, with D perhaps TRBD1 (7 bases). The material was PBMCs, obtained at surgery. CDR3: CATAEGATDTQYF. In DNA form, the CDR3 reads TGTGCCACCGCGGAGGGGGCAACAGATACGCAGTATTTT.